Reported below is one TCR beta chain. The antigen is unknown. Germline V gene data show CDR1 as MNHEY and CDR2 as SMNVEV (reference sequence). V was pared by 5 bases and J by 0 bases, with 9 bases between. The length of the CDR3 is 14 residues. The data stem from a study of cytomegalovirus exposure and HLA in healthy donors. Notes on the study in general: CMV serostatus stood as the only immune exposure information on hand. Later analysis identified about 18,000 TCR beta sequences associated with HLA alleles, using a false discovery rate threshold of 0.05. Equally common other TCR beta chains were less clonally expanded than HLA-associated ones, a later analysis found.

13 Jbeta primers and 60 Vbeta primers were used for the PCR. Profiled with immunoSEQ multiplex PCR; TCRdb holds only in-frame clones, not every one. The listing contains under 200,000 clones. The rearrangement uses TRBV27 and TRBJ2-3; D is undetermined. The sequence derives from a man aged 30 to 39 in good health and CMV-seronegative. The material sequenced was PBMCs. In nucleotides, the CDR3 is TGTGCCAGCAGTAATGTCCTCAGCACAGATACGCAGTATTTT. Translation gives CASSNVLSTDTQYF.